These T cell receptor beta chains were read from a single sample in a study of blood T cell repertoires in COVID-19. The method was immunoSEQ multiplex PCR; TCRdb's version includes in-frame clones alone and lacks a portion of them. The sample lists roughly 73,000 clones, around four fifths occurring once. The sequenced material came from peripheral blood. The source of these receptors is an older woman with acute or convalescent COVID-19. The CDR3 runs from the conserved cysteine through the conserved F or W. The order of the fields is clone size, V gene, D gene, J gene, CDR3 protein, CDR3 DNA. The D gene is left open where the match is weak. Some rows mark clone size as missing; the rest say once, few, many or name a class of expanded clone.

abundance: .; v_gene: TRBV14; d_gene: .; j_gene: TRBJ1-3; CDR3aa: CASSPRASPSGNTIYF; CDR3nt: TGTGCCAGCAGCCCGAGGGCTTCCCCCTCTGGAAACACCATATATTTT
abundance: .; v_gene: TRBV13; d_gene: TRBD1; j_gene: TRBJ1-5; CDR3aa: CASSSYRGHSNQPQHF; CDR3nt: TGTGCCAGCAGCTCCTACAGGGGGCATAGCAATCAGCCCCAGCATTTT
abundance: .; v_gene: TRBV27; d_gene: TRBD2; j_gene: TRBJ2-1; CDR3aa: CASGGLAVYNEQFF; CDR3nt: TGTGCCAGCGGGGGACTAGCGGTATACAATGAGCAGTTCTTC
abundance: few; v_gene: TRBV3-1/TRBV3-2; d_gene: .; j_gene: TRBJ2-5; CDR3aa: CASSQYRVSGPQETQYF; CDR3nt: TGTGCCAGCAGCCAATACCGGGTTAGCGGACCCCAAGAGACCCAGTACTTC
abundance: few; v_gene: TRBV24-1; d_gene: .; j_gene: TRBJ2-7; CDR3aa: CATSSRKSSYEQYF; CDR3nt: TGTGCCACCAGTAGCAGGAAAAGCTCCTACGAGCAGTACTTC
abundance: .; v_gene: TRBV5-4; d_gene: .; j_gene: TRBJ1-6; CDR3aa: CASSLVENSPLHF; CDR3nt: TGTGCCAGCAGCTTGGTTGAGAATTCACCCCTCCACTTT
abundance: .; v_gene: TRBV18; d_gene: .; j_gene: TRBJ1-1; CDR3aa: CASSPLQGEAFF; CDR3nt: TGTGCCAGCTCACCCCTACAGGGTGAAGCTTTCTTT
abundance: .; v_gene: TRBV14; d_gene: TRBD2; j_gene: TRBJ2-1; CDR3aa: CASSGSGTSGRALNEQFF; CDR3nt: TGTGCCAGCAGCGGATCCGGGACTAGCGGGAGGGCCCTCAATGAGCAGTTCTTC
abundance: .; v_gene: TRBV2; d_gene: TRBD1; j_gene: TRBJ1-1; CDR3aa: CASSVPGQTNTEAFF; CDR3nt: TGTGCCAGCAGTGTCCCGGGACAGACGAACACTGAAGCTTTCTTT
abundance: .; v_gene: TRBV3-1/TRBV3-2; d_gene: .; j_gene: TRBJ1-6; CDR3aa: CASSQSRGNSPLHF; CDR3nt: TGTGCCAGCAGCCAGTCCCGGGGTAATTCACCCCTCCACTTT
abundance: .; v_gene: TRBV5-4; d_gene: .; j_gene: TRBJ2-2; CDR3aa: CASSLAPGDTGELFF; CDR3nt: TGTGCCAGCAGCTTGGCTCCGGGAGACACCGGGGAGCTGTTTTTT
abundance: .; v_gene: TRBV5-4; d_gene: TRBD2; j_gene: TRBJ2-1; CDR3aa: CASSLGGRGVHDNEQFF; CDR3nt: TGTGCCAGCAGCTTGGGTGGTCGGGGGGTCCACGACAATGAGCAGTTCTTC
abundance: .; v_gene: TRBV7-9; d_gene: TRBD1; j_gene: TRBJ2-5; CDR3aa: CASSPTGGHRETQYF; CDR3nt: TGTGCCAGCAGCCCCACAGGGGGGCATAGGGAGACCCAGTACTTC
abundance: .; v_gene: TRBV12-3/TRBV12-4; d_gene: .; j_gene: TRBJ1-2; CDR3aa: CASSLGTNYGYTF; CDR3nt: TGTGCCAGCAGTTTAGGGACAAACTATGGCTACACCTTC
abundance: .; v_gene: TRBV13; d_gene: TRBD2; j_gene: TRBJ2-1; CDR3aa: CASSSAGTSGTNEQFF; CDR3nt: TGTGCCAGCAGCTCCGCCGGGACTAGCGGGACAAATGAGCAGTTCTTC
abundance: .; v_gene: TRBV9; d_gene: .; j_gene: TRBJ1-2; CDR3aa: CASSPSAVTNYGYTF; CDR3nt: TGTGCCAGCAGCCCCAGCGCAGTGACTAACTATGGCTACACCTTC
abundance: .; v_gene: TRBV6-6; d_gene: .; j_gene: TRBJ1-6; CDR3aa: CASSPSRDSPLHF; CDR3nt: TGTGCCAGCAGCCCGTCCAGGGATTCACCCCTCCACTTT
abundance: .; v_gene: TRBV10-2; d_gene: TRBD1; j_gene: TRBJ1-2; CDR3aa: CASSGNPGQGQTGYTF; CDR3nt: TGCGCCAGCAGTGGGAATCCGGGACAGGGCCAAACTGGCTACACCTTC
abundance: .; v_gene: TRBV19; d_gene: .; j_gene: TRBJ1-1; CDR3aa: CAVGGTLNTEAFF; CDR3nt: TGTGCCGTGGGGGGGACTCTGAACACTGAAGCTTTCTTT
abundance: .; v_gene: TRBV28; d_gene: .; j_gene: TRBJ2-2; CDR3aa: CASSLNIGRTGELFF; CDR3nt: TGTGCCAGCAGTCTAAATATAGGGAGGACCGGGGAGCTGTTTTTT
abundance: .; v_gene: TRBV7-2; d_gene: .; j_gene: TRBJ1-2; CDR3aa: CASSLAGQLSNYGYTF; CDR3nt: TGTGCCAGCAGCTTAGCTGGACAGCTATCTAACTATGGCTACACCTTC
abundance: .; v_gene: TRBV19; d_gene: .; j_gene: TRBJ2-5; CDR3aa: CASSYTGNQETQYF; CDR3nt: TGTGCCAGTAGTTACACGGGGAACCAAGAGACCCAGTACTTC
abundance: .; v_gene: TRBV7-6; d_gene: TRBD2; j_gene: TRBJ2-1; CDR3aa: CASSFGGGAYNEQFF; CDR3nt: TGTGCCAGCAGCTTCGGCGGGGGGGCCTACAATGAGCAGTTCTTC
abundance: .; v_gene: TRBV5-4; d_gene: .; j_gene: TRBJ1-2; CDR3aa: CASSLAGIRDGYTF; CDR3nt: TGTGCCAGCAGCTTGGCCGGGATTCGGGATGGCTACACCTTC
abundance: .; v_gene: TRBV21-1; d_gene: .; j_gene: TRBJ2-1; CDR3aa: CASSKREQGNYNEQFF; CDR3nt: TGTGCCAGCAGCAAAAGGGAACAGGGGAACTACAATGAGCAGTTCTTC
abundance: .; v_gene: TRBV15; d_gene: .; j_gene: TRBJ1-4; CDR3aa: CATSRGASNEKLFF; CDR3nt: TGTGCCACCAGCAGGGGGGCGAGTAATGAAAAACTGTTTTTT
abundance: .; v_gene: TRBV24-1; d_gene: TRBD1; j_gene: TRBJ1-3; CDR3aa: CATSDGDRGRNTIYF; CDR3nt: TGTGCCACCAGTGATGGGGACAGGGGTCGAAACACCATATATTTT
abundance: .; v_gene: TRBV6-5; d_gene: .; j_gene: TRBJ1-1; CDR3aa: CASSYSRVIHTEAFF; CDR3nt: TGTGCCAGCAGTTACTCGAGGGTTATTCACACTGAAGCTTTCTTT
abundance: few; v_gene: TRBV6-6; d_gene: .; j_gene: TRBJ2-1; CDR3aa: CASGPSGSSYNEQFF; CDR3nt: TGTGCCAGCGGCCCCTCTGGGAGCTCCTACAATGAGCAGTTCTTC
abundance: .; v_gene: TRBV3-1/TRBV3-2; d_gene: .; j_gene: TRBJ2-2; CDR3aa: CASSQDVRTGELFF; CDR3nt: TGTGCCAGCAGCCAAGATGTGCGCACCGGGGAGCTGTTTTTT
abundance: once; v_gene: TRBV11-1; d_gene: .; j_gene: TRBJ1-2; CDR3aa: CASSLVLRADPTF; CDR3nt: TGTGCCAGCAGCTTAGTTCTGCGGGCAGATCCTACCTTC
abundance: .; v_gene: TRBV6-2/TRBV6-3; d_gene: .; j_gene: TRBJ1-1; CDR3aa: CASIPSHRENTEAFF; CDR3nt: TGTGCCAGCATCCCATCTCACAGGGAGAACACTGAAGCTTTCTTT
abundance: .; v_gene: TRBV28; d_gene: TRBD1; j_gene: TRBJ1-4; CDR3aa: CASSQTGGTNEKLFF; CDR3nt: TGTGCCAGCAGTCAAACAGGGGGAACTAATGAAAAACTGTTTTTT
abundance: .; v_gene: TRBV7-2; d_gene: .; j_gene: TRBJ1-5; CDR3aa: CASSLTREQPQHF; CDR3nt: TGTGCCAGCAGCTTAACCCGCGAACAGCCCCAGCATTTT
abundance: .; v_gene: TRBV6-6; d_gene: .; j_gene: TRBJ1-5; CDR3aa: CASRDSHSNQPQHF; CDR3nt: TGTGCCAGCAGAGACAGTCATAGCAATCAGCCCCAGCATTTT
abundance: few; v_gene: TRBV5-4; d_gene: .; j_gene: TRBJ2-6; CDR3aa: CASSAAGGAGANVLTF; CDR3nt: TGTGCCAGCAGCGCCGCCGGCGGGGCTGGGGCCAACGTCCTGACTTTC
abundance: .; v_gene: TRBV10-2; d_gene: TRBD2; j_gene: TRBJ2-3; CDR3aa: CASSDPAGGRTSTDTQYF; CDR3nt: TGCGCCAGCAGTGACCCAGCGGGGGGCCGAACTAGCACAGATACGCAGTATTTT
abundance: .; v_gene: TRBV7-9; d_gene: .; j_gene: TRBJ1-2; CDR3aa: CASSSNRDGYTF; CDR3nt: TGTGCCAGCAGCTCGAACAGGGATGGCTACACCTTC
abundance: .; v_gene: TRBV2; d_gene: TRBD1; j_gene: TRBJ1-2; CDR3aa: CASRGQGAEGYTF; CDR3nt: TGTGCCAGCAGGGGACAGGGGGCGGAGGGCTACACCTTC
abundance: .; v_gene: TRBV2; d_gene: TRBD1; j_gene: TRBJ1-4; CDR3aa: CVGRRGPGEKLFF; CDR3nt: TGTGTCGGAAGGAGGGGGCCAGGTGAAAAACTGTTTTTT
abundance: .; v_gene: TRBV7-3; d_gene: TRBD1; j_gene: TRBJ1-1; CDR3aa: CASSRDRDTEAFF; CDR3nt: TGTGCCAGCAGCCGAGACAGGGACACTGAAGCTTTCTTT
abundance: .; v_gene: TRBV19; d_gene: .; j_gene: TRBJ2-7; CDR3aa: CASSQNPGHGTEQYF; CDR3nt: TGTGCCAGTAGTCAGAACCCGGGACACGGGACCGAGCAGTACTTC